Given below is one T cell receptor beta chain in context. The antigen is unknown. This CDR3 is 15 amino acids long. CDR1 SGHRS and CDR2 YFSETQ come from the germline V gene. After removal of 0 bases from V and 4 bases from J, the junction contained 4 bases not matched to a gene. This sample was included in a study of cytomegalovirus exposure and HLA in healthy donors. Whole-study context: Sequencing of 150 million to 200 million T cells in an earlier analysis found approximately 120 million unique TCR beta sequences.

The primer mix had 60 Vbeta and 13 Jbeta primers. Using immunoSEQ multiplex PCR, the repertoire was profiled, and TCRdb retains in-frame clones only, with some absent. The sample has approximately 150,000 clones, 75% to 80% seen once; the top ten hold approximately 6%. Study-level points and caveats: Evidence from a later analysis indicated that most CMV-associated TCR beta chains looked HLA-restricted. In a later analysis, across HLA loci, associated TCR counts were highest for DRB1, lowest for HLA-C. Most likely, a cluster of highly shared sequence variants arose as a sequencing artifact.

The chain uses TRBV5-1 and TRBJ2-3; TRBD2 agrees at 8 bases. The specimen sequenced was PBMCs. The sequence came from a man between 40 and 49 years old in good health and CMV-seropositive. The CDR3 here is CASSLEGLVADTQYF. CDR3 coding DNA: TGCGCCAGCAGCTTGGAGGGACTAGTGGCAGATACGCAGTATTTT. Using reference TRBV5-1 and TRBJ2-3 for the parts outside the CDR3, the full variable domain is KAGVTQTPRYLIKTRGQQVTLSCSPISGHRSVSWYQQTPGQGLQFLFEYFSETQRNKGNFPGRFSGRQFSNSRSEMNVSTLELGDSALYLCASSLEGLVADTQYFGPGTRLTVL.